This entry lists 10 T cell receptor beta chains sequenced from one sample in a study of CD8 T cells in Susac syndrome. Reverse transcription of 0.5 to 1 ug RNA used random hexamers. MiXCR, run by TCRdb on the immunoSEQ multiplex PCR reads, gives a single entry per CDR3 protein. The sample holds some 180,000 distinct CDR3 sequences; roughly nine tenths are singletons and the top ten take 0.075% to 0.095%. The sequencing sample was made of CD4+ T cells from PBMCs. The receptors shown here come from a human donor with Susac syndrome.

This clonotype occurred once. The rearrangement joins TRBV5-8 to TRBJ2-1; possible D gene TRBD2, 5 bases. The CDR3 covers 14 residues. Germline V gene data show CDR1 as SGHTS and CDR2 as YDEGEE. V was shortened by 2 bases and J by 1 base, with 7 bases between the two germline ends. CDR3 DNA: TGTGCCAGCAGCTTCGGGGTGTCCTACAATGAGCAGTTCTTC. It codes for CASSFGVSYNEQFF.

This clonotype was observed a few times. The chain uses TRBV18 and TRBJ1-1; TRBD1 matches at 9 bases. There are 14 residues in the CDR3. Germline V gene lookup returns CDR1 KGHSH and CDR2 LQKENI. Unmatched junction bases numbered 4, after V lost 5 bases and J lost 3 bases. In nucleotides, the CDR3 is TGTGCCAGCTCATGGGGACAGGGAGACACTGAAGCTTTCTTT. It yields the protein CASSWGQGDTEAFF. The whole variable domain, remainder taken from reference TRBV18 and TRBJ1-1, is NAGVMQNPRHLVRRRGQEARLRCSPMKGHSHVYWYRQLPEEGLKFMVYLQKENIIDESGMPKERFSAEFPKEGPSILRIQQVVRGDSAAYFCASSWGQGDTEAFFGQGTRLTVV.

The chain recombines TRBV28 with TRBJ2-7, with 9 bases lining up with TRBD1. With V trimmed by 2 bases and J by 0 bases, 2 bases remained unmatched. Germline CDR1 reads MDHEN; CDR2 reads SYDVKM. This CDR3 is 15 amino acids long. The DNA for the CDR3 is TGTGCCAGCAGTTTAGAGACAGGGGGCTCCTACGAGCAGTACTTC. Its translation: CASSLETGGSYEQYF.

The rearrangement joins TRBV10-3 to TRBJ2-1; D gene unclear. This CDR3 spans 14 amino acids. The germline CDR1 and CDR2 sequences are ENHRY and SYGVKD. Trimming stripped 0 bases from V and 11 bases from J, with 14 bases between. The CDR3 reads CAISESGTATKQFF. The CDR3 nucleotides are TGTGCCATCAGTGAGTCTGGCACAGCCACAAAGCAGTTCTTC.

The rearrangement links TRBV2 to TRBJ1-2; the D is unclear. Per germline, CDR1 SNHLY and CDR2 FYNNEI. V shed 1 base and J shed 8 bases, with 8 bases lying between them. The CDR3 contains 12 residues. As DNA, the CDR3 is TGTGCCAGCAGTGAAGGGGCTGGAGGCTACACCTTC. It yields the protein CASSEGAGGYTF.

A note on this clonotype: Sequence at one end of the junction differs from germline and may be a read error. The chain couples TRBV11-2 to TRBJ2-3; the D is unclear. This CDR3 comprises 13 residues. Germline lookup yields CDR1 SGHAT and CDR2 FQNNGV. The CDR3, as DNA: TGTGCCAGCTGCTTTTCGACCACAGATACGCAGTATTTT. Protein sequence: CASCFSTTDTQYF.

The chain couples TRBV5-1 to TRBJ2-7, with 10 positions matching TRBD1. The J segment lost 6 bases and the V segment lost 2 bases, leaving 11 bases of the junction unmatched. The CDR3 sequence is 16 residues long. Germline-derived CDR1 and CDR2 are SGHRS and YFSETQ. For the CDR3, the DNA is TGCGCCAGCAGCTTACAACCGGGACAGGGGTCTCGCGAGCAGTACTTC. Protein: CASSLQPGQGSREQYF.

The J gene is TRBJ2-1, the V gene TRBV7-8; a possible D gene is TRBD2 (6 bases). The V end lost 5 bases, the J end lost 3 bases, and 17 bases lay between the germline ends. In germline, CDR1 is SGHVS, CDR2 FQNEAQ. The CDR3 is 16 residues long. The CDR3 loop reads CASSTAAGLIYNEQFF. CDR3 DNA sequence: TGTGCCAGCAGCACGGCCGCGGGACTCATCTACAATGAGCAGTTCTTC.

J is TRBJ1-2 and V is TRBV5-1, with D tentatively TRBD1 (5 bases). The CDR3 sequence is 14 residues long. Trimming left V 4 bases short and J 1 base short, with 11 bases between. The germline CDR1 and CDR2 sequences are SGHRS and YFSETQ. CDR3 loop: CASSGGGDNYGYTF. CDR3 in DNA: TGCGCCAGCAGCGGCGGGGGGGATAACTATGGCTACACCTTC. Drawing the rest from reference TRBV5-1 and TRBJ1-2, the complete variable domain is KAGVTQTPRYLIKTRGQQVTLSCSPISGHRSVSWYQQTPGQGLQFLFEYFSETQRNKGNFPGRFSGRQFSNSRSEMNVSTLELGDSALYLCASSGGGDNYGYTFGSGTRLTVV.

The rearrangement joins TRBV11-2 to TRBJ2-3; the D gene is possibly TRBD1 (6 bases). The CDR3 runs to 14 residues. V was clipped by 7 bases and J by 5 bases, with 16 bases between them. Germline V gives CDR1 SGHAT, CDR2 FQNNGV. Here the CDR3 reads CASTKGQRGDTQYF. The CDR3 DNA follows: TGTGCCAGCACCAAGGGACAAAGAGGAGATACGCAGTATTTT.